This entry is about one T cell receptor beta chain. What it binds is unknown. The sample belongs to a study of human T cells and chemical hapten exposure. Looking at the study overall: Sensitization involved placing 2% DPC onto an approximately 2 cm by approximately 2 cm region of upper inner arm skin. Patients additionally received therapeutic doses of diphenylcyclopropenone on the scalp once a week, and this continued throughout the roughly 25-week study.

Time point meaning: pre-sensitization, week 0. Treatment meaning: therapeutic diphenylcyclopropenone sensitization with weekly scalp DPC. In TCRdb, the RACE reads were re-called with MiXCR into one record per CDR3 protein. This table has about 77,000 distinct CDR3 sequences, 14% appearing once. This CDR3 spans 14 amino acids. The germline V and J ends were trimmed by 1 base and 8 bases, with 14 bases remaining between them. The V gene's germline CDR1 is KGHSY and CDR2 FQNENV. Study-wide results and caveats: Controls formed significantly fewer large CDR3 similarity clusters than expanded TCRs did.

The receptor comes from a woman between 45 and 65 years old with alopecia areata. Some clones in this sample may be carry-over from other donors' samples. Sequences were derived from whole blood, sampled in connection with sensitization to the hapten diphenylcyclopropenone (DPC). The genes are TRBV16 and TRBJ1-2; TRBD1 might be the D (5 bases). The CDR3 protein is CASSQFRGSHGYTF. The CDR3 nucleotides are TGTGCCAGCAGCCAATTTCGGGGGTCTCACGGCTACACCTTC. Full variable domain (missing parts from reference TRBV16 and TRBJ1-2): GEEVAQTPKHLVRGEGQKAKLYCAPIKGHSYVFWYQQVLKNEFKFLISFQNENVFDETGMPKERFSAKCLPNSPCSLEIQATKLEDSAVYFCASSQFRGSHGYTFGSGTRLTVV.